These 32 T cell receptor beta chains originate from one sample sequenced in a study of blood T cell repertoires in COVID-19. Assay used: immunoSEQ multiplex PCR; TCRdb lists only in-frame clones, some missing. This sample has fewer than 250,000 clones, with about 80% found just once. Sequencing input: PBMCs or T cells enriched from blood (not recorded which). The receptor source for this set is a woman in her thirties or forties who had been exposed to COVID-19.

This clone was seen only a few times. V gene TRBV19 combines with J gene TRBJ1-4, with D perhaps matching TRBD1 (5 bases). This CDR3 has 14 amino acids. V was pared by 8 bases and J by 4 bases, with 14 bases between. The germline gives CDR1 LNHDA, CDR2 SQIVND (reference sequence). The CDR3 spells CASAGRLDNEKLFF. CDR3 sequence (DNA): TGTGCCAGTGCGGGACGGTTGGATAATGAAAAACTGTTTTTT. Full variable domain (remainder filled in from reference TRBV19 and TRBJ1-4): DGGITQSPKYLFRKEGQNVTLSCEQNLNHDAMYWYRQDPGQGLRLIYYSQIVNDFQKGDIAEGYSVSREKKESFPLTVTSAQKNPTAFYLCASAGRLDNEKLFFGSGTQLSVL.

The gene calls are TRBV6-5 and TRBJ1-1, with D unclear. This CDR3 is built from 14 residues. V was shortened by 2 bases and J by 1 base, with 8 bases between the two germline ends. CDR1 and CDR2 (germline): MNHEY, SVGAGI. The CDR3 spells CASSYHKSNTEAFF. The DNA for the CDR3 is TGTGCCAGCAGTTACCACAAATCGAACACTGAAGCTTTCTTT.

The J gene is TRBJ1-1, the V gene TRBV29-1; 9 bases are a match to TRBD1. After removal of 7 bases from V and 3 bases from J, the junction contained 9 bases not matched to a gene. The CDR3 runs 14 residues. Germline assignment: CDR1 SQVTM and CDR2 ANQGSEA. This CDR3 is CSAKQGAQDTEAFF. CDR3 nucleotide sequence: TGCAGCGCAAAACAGGGGGCGCAGGACACTGAAGCTTTCTTT. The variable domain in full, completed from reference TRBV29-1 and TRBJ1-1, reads SAVISQKPSRDICQRGTSLTIQCQVDSQVTMMFWYRQQPGQSLTLIATANQGSEATYESGFVIDKFPISRPNLTFSTLTVSNMSPEDSSIYLCSAKQGAQDTEAFFGQGTRLTVV.

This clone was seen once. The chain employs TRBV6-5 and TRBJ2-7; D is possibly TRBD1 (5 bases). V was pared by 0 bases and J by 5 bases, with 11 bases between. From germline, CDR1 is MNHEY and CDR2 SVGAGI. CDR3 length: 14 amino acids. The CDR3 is CASSYSRQYHEQYF. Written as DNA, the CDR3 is TGTGCCAGCAGTTACTCTAGACAGTACCACGAGCAGTACTTC.

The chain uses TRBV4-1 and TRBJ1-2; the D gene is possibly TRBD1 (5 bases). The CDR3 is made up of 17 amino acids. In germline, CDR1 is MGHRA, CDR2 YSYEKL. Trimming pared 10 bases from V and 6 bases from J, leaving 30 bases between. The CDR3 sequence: CATSNIYPTQGVHGYTF. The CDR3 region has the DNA TGCGCCACATCTAATATTTACCCTACGCAGGGCGTGCATGGCTACACCTTC.

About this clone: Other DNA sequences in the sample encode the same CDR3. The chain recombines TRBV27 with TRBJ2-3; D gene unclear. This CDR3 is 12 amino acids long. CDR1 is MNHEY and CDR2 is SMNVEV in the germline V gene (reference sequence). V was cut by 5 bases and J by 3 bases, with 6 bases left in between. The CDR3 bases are TGTGCCAGCAGTCCTACGACAGATACGCAGTATTTT. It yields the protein CASSPTTDTQYF.

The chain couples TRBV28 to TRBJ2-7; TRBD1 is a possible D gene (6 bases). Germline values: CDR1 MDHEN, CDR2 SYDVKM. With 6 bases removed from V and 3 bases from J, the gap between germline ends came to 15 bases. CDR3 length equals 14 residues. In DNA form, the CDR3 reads TGTGCCAGCAGGCCCCGGGACACCATCTACGAGCAGTACTTC. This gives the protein CASRPRDTIYEQYF.

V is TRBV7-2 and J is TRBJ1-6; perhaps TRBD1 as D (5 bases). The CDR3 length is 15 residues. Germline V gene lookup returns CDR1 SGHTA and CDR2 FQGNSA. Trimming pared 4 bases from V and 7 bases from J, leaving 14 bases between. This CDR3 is CASSSTTALNSPLHF. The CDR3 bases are TGTGCCAGCAGCTCCACGACAGCGTTAAATTCACCCCTCCACTTT.

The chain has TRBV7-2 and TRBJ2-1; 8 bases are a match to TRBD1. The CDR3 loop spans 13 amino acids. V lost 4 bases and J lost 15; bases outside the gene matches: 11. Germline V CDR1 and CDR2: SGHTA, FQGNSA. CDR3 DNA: TGTGCCAGCAGCTACTTGGGACAGGACAATTTGTTCTTC. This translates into CASSYLGQDNLFF.

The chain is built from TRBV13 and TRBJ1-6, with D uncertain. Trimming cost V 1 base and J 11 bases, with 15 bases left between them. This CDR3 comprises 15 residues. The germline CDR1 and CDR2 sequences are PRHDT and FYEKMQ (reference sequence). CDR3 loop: CASSLERGFDAPLHF. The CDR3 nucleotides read TGTGCCAGCAGCTTAGAACGGGGATTTGATGCACCCCTCCACTTT.

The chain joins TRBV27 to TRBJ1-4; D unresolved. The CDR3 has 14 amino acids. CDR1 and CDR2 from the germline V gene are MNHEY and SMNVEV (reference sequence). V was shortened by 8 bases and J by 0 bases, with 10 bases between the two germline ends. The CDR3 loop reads CASSGVATNEKLFF. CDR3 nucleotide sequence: TGTGCCAGCTCGGGAGTGGCAACTAATGAAAAACTGTTTTTT.

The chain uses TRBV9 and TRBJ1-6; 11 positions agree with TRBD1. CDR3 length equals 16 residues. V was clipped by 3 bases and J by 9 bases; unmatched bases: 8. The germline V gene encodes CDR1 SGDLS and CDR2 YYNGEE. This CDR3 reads CASSAPGQGVGSPLHF. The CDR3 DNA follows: TGTGCCAGCAGCGCCCCGGGACAGGGGGTCGGTTCACCCCTCCACTTT.

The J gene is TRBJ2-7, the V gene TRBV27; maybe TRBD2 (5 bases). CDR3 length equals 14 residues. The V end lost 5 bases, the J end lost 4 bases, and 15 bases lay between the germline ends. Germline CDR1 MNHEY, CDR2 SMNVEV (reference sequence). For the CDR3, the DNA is TGTGCCAGCAGTCTCGGAAAAACGGGATACGAGCAGTACTTC. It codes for CASSLGKTGYEQYF.

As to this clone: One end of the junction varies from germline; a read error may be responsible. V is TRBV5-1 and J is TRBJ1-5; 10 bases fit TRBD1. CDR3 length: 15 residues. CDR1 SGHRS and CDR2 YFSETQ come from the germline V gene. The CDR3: CARSEGGTGAEILHF. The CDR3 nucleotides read TGCGCCCGCAGCGAGGGGGGGACAGGGGCCGAAATCTTGCATTTT.

CDR3 in amino acids: CASSSLSGQAYGYTF. CDR3 sequence (DNA): TGTGCCAGCAGCTCGCTATCGGGACAGGCTTATGGCTACACCTTC. The V gene is TRBV5-5, the J gene TRBJ1-2; 8 bases map to TRBD1. Unmatched junction bases numbered 9, after V lost 3 bases and J lost 5 bases. Germline CDR1 and CDR2: SGHKS and YYEKEE (reference sequence). This CDR3 comprises 15 residues.

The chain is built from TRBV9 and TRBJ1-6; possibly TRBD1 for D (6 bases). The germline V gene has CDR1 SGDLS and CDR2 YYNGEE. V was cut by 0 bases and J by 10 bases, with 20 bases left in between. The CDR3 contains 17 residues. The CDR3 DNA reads TGTGCCAGCAGCGTAGACGGGGCAGGGGCGGATTTCTCACCCCTCCACTTT. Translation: CASSVDGAGADFSPLHF.

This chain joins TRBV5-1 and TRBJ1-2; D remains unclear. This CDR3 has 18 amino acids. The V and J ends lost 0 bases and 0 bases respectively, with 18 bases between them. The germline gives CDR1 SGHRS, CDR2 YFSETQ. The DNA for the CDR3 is TGCGCCAGCAGCTTGGCGGGTCCAGCGCCCATGACTAACTATGGCTACACCTTC. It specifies CASSLAGPAPMTNYGYTF.

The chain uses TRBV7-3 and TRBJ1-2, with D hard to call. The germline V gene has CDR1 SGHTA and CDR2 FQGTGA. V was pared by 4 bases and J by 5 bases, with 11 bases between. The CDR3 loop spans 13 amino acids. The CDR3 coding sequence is TGTGCCAGCAGCTCCACGGGATCGTATGGCTACACCTTC. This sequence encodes CASSSTGSYGYTF.

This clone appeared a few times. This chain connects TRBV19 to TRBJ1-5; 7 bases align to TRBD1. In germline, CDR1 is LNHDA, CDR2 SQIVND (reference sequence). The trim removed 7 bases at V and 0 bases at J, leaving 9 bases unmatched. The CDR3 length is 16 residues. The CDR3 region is CASTLDRQYSNQPQHF. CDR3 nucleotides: TGTGCCAGTACCCTGGACAGGCAATATAGCAATCAGCCCCAGCATTTT. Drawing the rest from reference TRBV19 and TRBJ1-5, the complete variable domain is DGGITQSPKYLFRKEGQNVTLSCEQNLNHDAMYWYRQDPGQGLRLIYYSQIVNDFQKGDIAEGYSVSREKKESFPLTVTSAQKNPTAFYLCASTLDRQYSNQPQHFGDGTRLSIL.

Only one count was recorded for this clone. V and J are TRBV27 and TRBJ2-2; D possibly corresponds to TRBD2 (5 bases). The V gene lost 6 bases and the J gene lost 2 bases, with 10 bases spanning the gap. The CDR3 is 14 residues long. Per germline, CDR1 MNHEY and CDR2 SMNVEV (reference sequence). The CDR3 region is CASRRSDNTGELFF. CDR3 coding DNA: TGTGCCAGCAGACGTAGCGACAACACCGGGGAGCTGTTTTTT.

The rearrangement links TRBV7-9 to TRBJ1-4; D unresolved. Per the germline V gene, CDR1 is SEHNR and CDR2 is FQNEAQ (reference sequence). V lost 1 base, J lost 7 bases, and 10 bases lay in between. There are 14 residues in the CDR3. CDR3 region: CASSLGTKIEKLFF. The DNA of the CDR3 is TGTGCCAGCAGCTTAGGAACTAAGATTGAAAAACTGTTTTTT. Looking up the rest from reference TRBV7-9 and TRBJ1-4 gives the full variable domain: DTGVSQNPRHKITKRGQNVTFRCDPISEHNRLYWYRQTLGQGPEFLTYFQNEAQLEKSRLLSDRFSAERPKGSFSTLEIQRTEQGDSAMYLCASSLGTKIEKLFFGSGTQLSVL.

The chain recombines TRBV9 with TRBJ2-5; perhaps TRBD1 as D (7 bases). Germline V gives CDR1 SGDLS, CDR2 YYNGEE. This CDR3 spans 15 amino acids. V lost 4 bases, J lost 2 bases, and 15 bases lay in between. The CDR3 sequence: CASSTSGGIQETQYF. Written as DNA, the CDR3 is TGTGCCAGCAGCACCTCAGGGGGGATTCAAGAGACCCAGTACTTC.

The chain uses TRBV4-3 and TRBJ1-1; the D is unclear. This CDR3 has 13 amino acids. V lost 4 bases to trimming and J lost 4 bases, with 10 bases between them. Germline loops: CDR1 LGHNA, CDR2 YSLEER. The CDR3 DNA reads TGCGCCAGCAGCCTAGCCCCGGGCACTGAAGCTTTCTTT. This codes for CASSLAPGTEAFF.

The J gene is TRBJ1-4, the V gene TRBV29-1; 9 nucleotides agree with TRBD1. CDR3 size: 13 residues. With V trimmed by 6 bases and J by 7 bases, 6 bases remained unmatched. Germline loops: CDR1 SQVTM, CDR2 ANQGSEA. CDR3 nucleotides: TGCAGCGTCCGCGGGACAGGGTCTGAAAAACTGTTTTTT. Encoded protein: CSVRGTGSEKLFF.

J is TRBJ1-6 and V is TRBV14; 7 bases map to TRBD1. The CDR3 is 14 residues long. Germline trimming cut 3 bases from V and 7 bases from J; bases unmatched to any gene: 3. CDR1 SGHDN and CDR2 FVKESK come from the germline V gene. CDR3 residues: CASSHGTANSPLHF. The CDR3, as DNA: TGTGCCAGCAGCCATGGGACAGCGAATTCACCCCTCCACTTT.

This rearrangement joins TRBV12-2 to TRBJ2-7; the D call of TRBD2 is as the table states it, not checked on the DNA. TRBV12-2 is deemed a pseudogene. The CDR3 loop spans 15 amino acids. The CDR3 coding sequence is TGTGCAAGTCGCTTAGATAAGGGACTAGCGGGGGAGCAGTACTTC. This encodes CASRLDKGLAGEQYF.

CDR3 sequence (DNA): TGTGCCAGTGTGGGGAGGGGGAACACTGAAGCTTTCTTT. Its translation: CASVGRGNTEAFF. The genes are TRBV6-5 and TRBJ1-1, with a possible D match to TRBD1 (5 bases). The CDR3 length is 13 residues. CDR1 and CDR2 from the germline V gene are MNHEY and SVGAGI. Trimming removed 9 bases from V and 1 base from J, with 12 bases in between.

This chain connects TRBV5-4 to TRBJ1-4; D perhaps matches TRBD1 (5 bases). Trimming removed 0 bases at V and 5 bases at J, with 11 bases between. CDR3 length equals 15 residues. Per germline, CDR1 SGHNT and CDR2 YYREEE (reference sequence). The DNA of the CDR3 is TGTGCCAGCAGCTTGGACCCCAGGGAAAATGAAAAACTGTTTTTT. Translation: CASSLDPRENEKLFF.

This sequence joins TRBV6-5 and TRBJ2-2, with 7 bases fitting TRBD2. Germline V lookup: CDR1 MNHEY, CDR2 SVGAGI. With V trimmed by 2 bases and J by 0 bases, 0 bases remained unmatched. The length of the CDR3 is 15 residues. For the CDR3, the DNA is TGTGCCAGCAGTTACGCGGGGGCGAACACCGGGGAGCTGTTTTTT. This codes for CASSYAGANTGELFF.

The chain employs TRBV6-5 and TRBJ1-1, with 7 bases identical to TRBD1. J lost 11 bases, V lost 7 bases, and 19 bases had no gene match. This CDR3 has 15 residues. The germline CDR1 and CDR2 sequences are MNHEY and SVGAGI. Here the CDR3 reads CASTRGDRVFFDAFF. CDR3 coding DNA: TGTGCCAGCACCAGAGGTGACAGGGTCTTTTTTGATGCTTTCTTT.

The CDR3 DNA follows: TGTGCCAGCAGCTTAGCCGGGGGAGGTAACTATGGCTACACCTTC. It specifies CASSLAGGGNYGYTF. V gene TRBV11-2 combines with J gene TRBJ1-2; tentatively, D is TRBD1 (5 bases). CDR1 is SGHAT, CDR2 FQNNGV, per germline. The CDR3 runs to 15 residues. V lost 1 base to trimming and J lost 1 base, with 10 bases between them.

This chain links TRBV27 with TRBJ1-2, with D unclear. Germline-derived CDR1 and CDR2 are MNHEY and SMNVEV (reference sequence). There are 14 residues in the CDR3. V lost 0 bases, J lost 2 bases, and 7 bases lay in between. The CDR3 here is CASSLSVQNYGYTF. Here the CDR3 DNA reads TGTGCCAGCAGTTTATCGGTACAGAACTATGGCTACACCTTC.